This T cell receptor (beta chain) was profiled in a study of blood T cell repertoires in COVID-19. On the study more broadly: Samples of COVID-19 (acute and convalescent) were obtained from the United States, Italy and Spain. Sources were T cells, B-cell-depleted T cells, or PBMCs; the material itself was cDNA or gDNA.

This clone was counted a few times. This same CDR3 is encoded by further DNA sequences in the sample. In the authors' workflow: Amplifying reference gene primers gave estimates of nucleated cell counts. Profiled with immunoSEQ multiplex PCR; TCRdb holds only in-frame clones, not every one. V and J calls and clone size are given by that table; D and trimming were obtained from the DNA. The table shows over 100,000 clones, with around three quarters occurring only once. This clonotype originated in a woman over 75 with acute or convalescent COVID-19. What was sequenced was peripheral blood.

Here the CDR3 DNA reads TGTGCCAGCAGCCAGGGGGGACAGGGGGACAACTATGGCTACACCTTC. Translating it yields CASSQGGQGDNYGYTF. The chain is built from TRBV4-2 and TRBJ1-2; 11 nucleotides line up with TRBD1. CDR1 is LGHNA, CDR2 YNFKEQ, per germline. Trimming at V came to 3 bases and at J to 2 bases, leaving 5 bases not matched to a gene. The CDR3 is 16 amino acids.